The entry below describes one TCR beta chain. Its antigen is not identified. The junction shows a germline mismatch at one end, possibly a read error. Constant-region priming of 500 ng total RNA yielded TCR beta cDNA. Amplification in three nested multiplex PCR rounds with slightly modified ARM-PCR gave rise to TCR beta libraries. Running around 9 cycles apiece, the first two PCR rounds relied on TRBV1-TRBV30 forward primers together with a C-beta reverse primer. TCRdb re-analysed the multiplex PCR reads in MiXCR, keeping a single row per CDR3 protein. The profile shows about 54,000 distinct CDR3 sequences, around 79% of them singletons. Co-extraction yielded RNA and DNA from about 20-30 mg of unsorted bulk tissue. The germline V gene encodes CDR1 SGHAT and CDR2 FQNNGV. CDR3 length: 14 residues. The sample comes from a study of tumor-infiltrating lymphocytes in primary liver carcinoma. Study observations and caveats: Tumors had a top-250-clone fraction that was significantly higher than blood (p = 0.039).

The sequencing input was liver tumor tissue from sampling region 2. Subset of the sample: tumor region T2, inferior pole. The chain links TRBV11-2 to TRBJ2-3; D possibly corresponds to TRBD1 (6 bases). The source is a middle-aged man with primary liver carcinoma and hepatitis B virus infection. CDR3 residues: CVSSLSRGSNTRYF. CDR3 coding DNA: TGTGTCAGCAGCTTATCCAGGGGATCAAATACGCGGTATTTT.